These 24 T cell receptor beta chains came from one sample sequenced in a study of T cells in Graves' hyperthyroidism and ophthalmopathy. Amplification of TCR beta CDR3 regions used RNA as the template. The TCR CDR3 first-round RT-PCR relied on the HTBI primer set. TCRdb fed the multiplex PCR reads into MiXCR, producing one record per CDR3 protein. Found here are hundreds of thousands of distinct CDR3 sequences, roughly 15% of them singletons; the top ten hold around 3.5%. Specimen: blood. The receptors derive from a woman aged 40 to 50 with Graves' ophthalmopathy.

Many counts were recorded for this clonotype. V usage is TRBV30 and J usage is TRBJ1-2; D call uncertain. Germline V gene lookup returns CDR1 GTSNPN and CDR2 SVGIG (reference sequence). The CDR3 contains 14 residues. V was trimmed by 5 bases and J by 8 bases, leaving 21 bases between them. The DNA of the CDR3 is TGTGCCTGGCAGCCCGGTAATAAGATCTTCGGCTACACCTTC. Translating gives CAWQPGNKIFGYTF.

In this sample, this clonotype turned up a few times. This chain joins TRBV4-1 and TRBJ1-3; TRBD1 is a possible D gene (5 bases). This CDR3 has 17 residues. Germline assignment: CDR1 MGHRA and CDR2 YSYEKL. Trimming stripped 1 base from V and 2 bases from J, with 15 bases between. CDR3 nucleotide sequence: TGCGCCAGCAGCCAAGGAGGGGCGGGGCCCACTGGAAACACCATATATTTT. Protein sequence: CASSQGGAGPTGNTIYF.

This clonotype has a count of ten or more. The CDR3 loop reads CASSPRGGTGELFF. The CDR3 bases are TGTGCCAGCAGCCCCAGGGGGGGAACCGGGGAGCTGTTTTTT. V and J are TRBV3-1 and TRBJ2-2; D is perhaps TRBD1 or TRBD2 (7 bases each). Looked up from germline, CDR1 is LGHDT and CDR2 is YNNKEL (reference sequence). V was cut by 4 bases and J by 5 bases, with 11 bases left in between. This CDR3 has 14 residues.

This clonotype was seen ten or more times. The rearrangement links TRBV6-1 to TRBJ2-3; D may correspond to TRBD1 or TRBD2 (6 bases each). CDR1 and CDR2 from the germline V gene are MNHNS and SASEGT. This CDR3 has 15 amino acids. Trimming pared 6 bases from V and 1 base from J, leaving 14 bases between. CDR3 DNA sequence: TGTGCCAGCAGCCGAATTAGGGGGGGCACAGATACGCAGTATTTT. Protein product: CASSRIRGGTDTQYF.

The gene calls are TRBV6-2 or TRBV6-3 and TRBJ2-3, with TRBD2 identical over 15 bases. The CDR3 totals 18 residues. Germline loops: CDR1 MNHEY, CDR2 SVGEGT. Trimming took 6 bases from V and 4 from J; bases not matched to a gene: 11. CDR3 in DNA: TGTGCCAGCAGCAAACGGACTAGCGGGGGGGCCCTTCCAGATACGCAGTATTTT. Translation: CASSKRTSGGALPDTQYF.

This clonotype was counted many times. V and J are TRBV27 and TRBJ1-1; TRBD1 is a possible D gene (6 bases). CDR3 length: 15 residues. Germline values: CDR1 MNHEY, CDR2 SMNVEV (reference sequence). V dropped 7 bases and J dropped 5 bases, with 20 bases sitting between them. CDR3 in amino acids: CASILFAGGVTEAFF. The CDR3 DNA reads as TGTGCCAGCATTCTCTTCGCGGGGGGCGTAACTGAAGCTTTCTTT.

Only a few counts were recorded for this clonotype. V is TRBV5-1 and J is TRBJ1-5; TRBD1 matches at 8 bases. The V gene's germline CDR1 is SGHRS and CDR2 YFSETQ. V trimming: 1 base; J trimming: 7 bases; junction bases outside the gene matches: 7. This CDR3 region has 15 residues. CDR3 region: CASSLTTGGNQPQHF. The CDR3 bases are TGCGCCAGCAGCTTGACTACAGGGGGGAACCAGCCCCAGCATTTT.

This clonotype was seen at least ten times. The V and J genes are TRBV18 and TRBJ2-5; D ambiguous. V shed 6 bases and J shed 2 bases, with 13 bases lying between them. The length of the CDR3 is 14 residues. The germline V gene encodes CDR1 KGHSH and CDR2 LQKENI. The CDR3 DNA sequence: TGTGCCAGCTCGCGCCCGACCCTGCAAGAGACCCAGTACTTC. Its translation is CASSRPTLQETQYF. Based on the CDR3 plus reference TRBV18 and TRBJ2-5, the full variable domain is NAGVMQNPRHLVRRRGQEARLRCSPMKGHSHVYWYRQLPEEGLKFMVYLQKENIIDESGMPKERFSAEFPKEGPSILRIQQVVRGDSAAYFCASSRPTLQETQYFGPGTRLLVL.

The chain joins TRBV5-1 to TRBJ2-1, with D uncertain. Trimming pared 2 bases from V and 4 bases from J, leaving 10 bases between. CDR3 length equals 14 residues. CDR1 SGHRS and CDR2 YFSETQ come from the germline V gene. CDR3 loop: CASSLIGQYNEQFF. The CDR3 bases are TGCGCCAGCAGCTTAATCGGTCAATACAATGAGCAGTTCTTC.

This chain connects TRBV7-6 to TRBJ2-7, with 11 nucleotides matching TRBD2. Germline loops: CDR1 SGHVS, CDR2 FNYEAQ. The CDR3 sequence is 16 residues long. V dropped 4 bases and J dropped 5; count of bases not matched to a gene: 10. CDR3 sequence reads: CASSSIVAGGRDEQYF. The CDR3 nucleotides are TGTGCCAGCAGCTCAATAGTAGCGGGAGGGCGGGACGAGCAGTACTTC.

This clonotype showed up many times. The rearrangement links TRBV28 to TRBJ2-5, with TRBD2 matching 8 bases. Germline assignment: CDR1 MDHEN and CDR2 SYDVKM. CDR3 length equals 15 residues. V lost 4 bases and J lost 2; bases outside the gene matches: 6. The CDR3 is CASSSAVAGQETQYF. The CDR3 nucleotides are TGTGCCAGCAGTTCCGCCGTAGCGGGGCAAGAGACCCAGTACTTC.

Many counts were recorded for this clonotype. This sequence joins TRBV12-3 or TRBV12-4 and TRBJ2-5, with D perhaps matching TRBD1 (6 bases). This CDR3 contains 16 residues. The V end lost 5 bases, the J end lost 4 bases, and 20 bases lay between the germline ends. The CDR3 coding sequence is TGTGCCAGCAGTACCCATGGCAGGGGAAAGGTAGAGACCCAGTACTTC. Translated: CASSTHGRGKVETQYF.

In nucleotides, the CDR3 is TGTGCCAGCAGCCACGCTCCCACCGGGGAGCTGTTTTTT. The encoded protein is CASSHAPTGELFF. The chain recombines TRBV5-6 with TRBJ2-2, with D unclear. Germline V gene sequence: CDR1 SGHDT, CDR2 YYEEEE. The CDR3 consists of 13 residues. The V end was cut by 4 bases, the J end by 4 bases, with 8 bases between. Looking up the rest from reference TRBV5-6 and TRBJ2-2 gives the full variable domain: DAGVTQSPTHLIKTRGQQVTLRCSPKSGHDTVSWYQQALGQGPQFIFQYYEEEERQRGNFPDRFSGHQFPNYSSELNVNALLLGDSALYLCASSHAPTGELFFGEGSRLTVL.

Many counts were recorded for this clonotype. The rearrangement uses TRBV20-1 and TRBJ2-2; D tentatively reads TRBD1 or TRBD2 (6 bases each). This CDR3 has 13 residues. Trimming pared 7 bases from V and 2 bases from J, leaving 11 bases between. Germline CDR1 DFQATT, CDR2 SNEGSKA (reference sequence). This CDR3 reads CSGRDTNTGELFF. CDR3 in DNA: TGCAGTGGGCGGGACACAAACACCGGGGAGCTGTTTTTT.

V is TRBV7-2 and J is TRBJ2-5, with D tentatively TRBD2 (6 bases). The germline gives CDR1 SGHTA, CDR2 FQGNSA. Trimming pared 7 bases from V and 5 bases from J, leaving 17 bases between. The CDR3 is made up of 14 amino acids. CDR3 bases: TGTGCCAGCAAGAGCAGTTGGGGGACTGAGACCCAGTACTTC. Amino acid sequence: CASKSSWGTETQYF.

The rearrangement joins TRBV6-6 to TRBJ2-3; 9 bases agree with TRBD2. The ends lost 2 bases at V and 0 bases at J; junction bases unmatched: 18. The CDR3 is made up of 21 amino acids. CDR1 is MNHNY, CDR2 SVGAGI, per germline (reference sequence). The CDR3 sequence: CASSYPLRGSGRYSSTDTQYF. The CDR3 nucleotides are TGTGCCAGCAGTTACCCCCTAAGAGGCAGCGGGAGGTACTCTAGCACAGATACGCAGTATTTT.

This rearrangement joins TRBV5-1 to TRBJ1-1, with TRBD1 identical over 7 bases. V gave up 4 bases and J gave up 4 bases; unmatched junction bases: 4. The germline CDR1 and CDR2 sequences are SGHRS and YFSETQ. This CDR3 contains 13 residues. DNA of the CDR3: TGCGCCAGCAGCACCTGGACAGGCACTGAAGCTTTCTTT. The encoded protein is CASSTWTGTEAFF.

The chain employs TRBV5-6 and TRBJ2-1; the match to TRBD2 covers 13 bases. TRBJ2-7 explains the end of the DNA better; the J call may be wrong. This CDR3 comprises 15 residues. CDR1 and CDR2 from the germline V gene are SGHDT and YYEEEE. The CDR3 DNA reads as TGTGCCAGCAGCTCGGGACTAGCGGGATACAATGAGCAGTACTTC. Amino acids: CASSSGLAGYNEQYF.

This clonotype was counted ten times or more. The V and J genes are TRBV12-3 or TRBV12-4 and TRBJ2-7, with TRBD2 identical over 11 bases. The trim removed 6 bases at V and 2 bases at J, leaving 3 bases unmatched. The CDR3 covers 14 residues. In DNA form, the CDR3 reads TGTGCCAGCAGAACTAGCGGGGGAACCTACGAGCAGTACTTC. Amino acid sequence: CASRTSGGTYEQYF.

This clonotype was picked up many times. This rearrangement joins TRBV6-1 to TRBJ1-5; a weak D match, TRBD1 (5 bases). This CDR3 is 15 amino acids long. Germline CDR1 and CDR2: MNHNS and SASEGT. Trimming stripped 5 bases from V and 0 bases from J, with 11 bases between. For the CDR3, the DNA is TGTGCCAGCAGTATGGACCAGGGTAGCAATCAGCCCCAGCATTTT. Translated, it gives CASSMDQGSNQPQHF.

This clonotype was seen repeatedly, ten times or more. V is TRBV7-9 and J is TRBJ2-1; the match to TRBD2 covers 8 bases. Trimming took 0 bases from V and 8 from J; bases not matched to a gene: 6. The CDR3 extends over 15 amino acids. From germline, CDR1 is SEHNR and CDR2 FQNEAQ (reference sequence). CDR3 protein: CASSLALREVDEQFF. The CDR3 DNA follows: TGTGCCAGCAGCTTAGCGTTGCGGGAGGTCGATGAGCAGTTCTTC. The entire variable domain, with the rest obtained from reference TRBV7-9 and TRBJ2-1, is as follows: DTGVSQNPRHKITKRGQNVTFRCDPISEHNRLYWYRQTLGQGPEFLTYFQNEAQLEKSRLLSDRFSAERPKGSFSTLEIQRTEQGDSAMYLCASSLALREVDEQFFGPGTRLTVL.

Only a few counts were recorded for this clonotype. The chain combines TRBV28 with TRBJ2-3, with D possibly being TRBD2 (8 bases). Trimming shortened V by 5 bases and J by 0 bases, and 12 bases separated the two germline ends. This CDR3 is 15 amino acids long. The germline CDR1 and CDR2 sequences are MDHEN and SYDVKM. CDR3 DNA: TGTGCCAGCAGTGCGGGGGGACAGAGCACAGATACGCAGTATTTT. Translating it yields CASSAGGQSTDTQYF. Supplemented by reference TRBV28 and TRBJ2-3, the full variable domain reads DVKVTQSSRYLVKRTGEKVFLECVQDMDHENMFWYRQDPGLGLRLIYFSYDVKMKEKGDIPEGYSVSREKKERFSLILESASTNQTSMYLCASSAGGQSTDTQYFGPGTRLTVL.

At least ten counts were recorded for this clonotype. The genes are TRBV30 and TRBJ1-4; no firm D call. Trimming removed 3 bases from V and 4 bases from J, with 12 bases in between. There are 14 residues in the CDR3. Germline loops: CDR1 GTSNPN, CDR2 SVGIG (reference sequence). The DNA of the CDR3 is TGTGCCTGGAGCTTGCATCGCGATAATGAAAAACTGTTTTTT. This gives the protein CAWSLHRDNEKLFF. Variable domain in full (rest from reference TRBV30 and TRBJ1-4): SQTIHQWPATLVQPVGSPLSLECTVEGTSNPNLYWYRQAAGRGLQLLFYSVGIGQISSEVPQNLSASRPQDRQFILSSKKLLLSDSGFYLCAWSLHRDNEKLFFGSGTQLSVL.

The chain recombines TRBV25-1 with TRBJ1-2, with D possibly matching TRBD1 (6 bases). Trimming left V 9 bases short and J 7 bases short, with 15 bases between. The CDR3 covers 12 residues. Germline V gene lookup returns CDR1 MGHDK and CDR2 SYGVNS. CDR3: CASSGTTGGYTF. Here the CDR3 DNA reads TGTGCCAGTTCCGGGACAACTGGTGGCTACACCTTC.